Here is one T cell receptor (beta chain) with its context. The clone's antigen remains unknown. An end of the junction does not agree with germline; a read error may underlie this. The germline V gene supplies CDR1 SNHLY and CDR2 FYNNEI. The CDR3, from cysteine to phenylalanine, totals 15 residues. Only CDR3 DNA remains: 45 bases, in frame from the first base. This specimen belongs to a study of technical replicates of blood from a handful of donors (dated by TCRdb to 2017 to 2019). The library was produced with the immunoSEQ multiplex PCR assay. What TCRdb holds here is the immuneACCESS table cut down to in-frame rearrangements. Part of the clones is not present; checked against another copy, under half of the missing clones reflect an unresolved V gene, and the others are unexplained. The sample data list about 66,000 clones, and 95% to 97% of these were observed just once. The ten top clones hold about 0.24% of the sample.

The sequence derives from a human donor in good health. The V and J genes are TRBV2 and TRBJ2-7; TRBD2 lines up with 9 middle nucleotides. The sample comprised T cells isolated from PBMCs. The CDR3 sequence is CASREAGGSFNEQYF. The nucleotide sequence is given as TGTGCCAGCAGGGAAGCGGGAGGTTCGTTCAACGAGCAGTACTTC.